The clone carrying this TCR beta chain was counted a few times. TCRdb re-called the RT-PCR reads through MiXCR, storing one row per CDR3 protein. This sample has hundreds of thousands of distinct CDR3 sequences; approximately 15% occur once, and the top ten carry around 3.3%. Per the germline V gene, CDR1 is DFQATT and CDR2 is SNEGSKA (reference sequence). V was pared by 3 bases and J by 0 bases, with 1 base of the junction left unmatched. The CDR3 has 13 amino acids. The sequenced sample consisted of memory CD4+ T cells from blood. The TCR sequence derives from a female donor in good health, serving as a healthy control. The chain is built from TRBV20-1 and TRBJ2-7; 8 bases are shared with TRBD2. The CDR3 sequence: CSARSGGSYEQYF. In DNA form, the CDR3 reads TGCAGTGCTAGGAGCGGGGGCTCCTACGAGCAGTACTTC.